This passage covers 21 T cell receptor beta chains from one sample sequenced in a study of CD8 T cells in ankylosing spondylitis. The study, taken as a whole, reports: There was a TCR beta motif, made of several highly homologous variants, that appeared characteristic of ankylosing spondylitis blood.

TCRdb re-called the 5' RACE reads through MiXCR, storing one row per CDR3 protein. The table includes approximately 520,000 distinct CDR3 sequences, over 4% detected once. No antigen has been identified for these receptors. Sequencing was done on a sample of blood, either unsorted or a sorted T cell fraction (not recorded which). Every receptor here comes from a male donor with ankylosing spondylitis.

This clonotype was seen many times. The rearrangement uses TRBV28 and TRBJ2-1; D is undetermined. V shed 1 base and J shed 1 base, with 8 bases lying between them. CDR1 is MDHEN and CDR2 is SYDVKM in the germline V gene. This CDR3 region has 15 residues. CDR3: CASSLLRSSYNEQFF. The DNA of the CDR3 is TGTGCCAGCAGTTTATTAAGGTCTTCCTACAATGAGCAGTTCTTC.

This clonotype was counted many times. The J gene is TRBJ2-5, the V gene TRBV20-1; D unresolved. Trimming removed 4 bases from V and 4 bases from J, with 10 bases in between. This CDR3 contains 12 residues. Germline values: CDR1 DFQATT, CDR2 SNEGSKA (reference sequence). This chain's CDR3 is CSATRYGETQYF. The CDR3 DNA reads TGCAGTGCTACACGATACGGAGAGACCCAGTACTTC.

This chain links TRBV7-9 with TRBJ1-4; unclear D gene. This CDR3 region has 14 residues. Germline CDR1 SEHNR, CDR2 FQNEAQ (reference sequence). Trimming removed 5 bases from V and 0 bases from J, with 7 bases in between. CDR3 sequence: CASSQVATNEKLFF. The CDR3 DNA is TGTGCCAGCAGCCAGGTTGCAACTAATGAAAAACTGTTTTTT.

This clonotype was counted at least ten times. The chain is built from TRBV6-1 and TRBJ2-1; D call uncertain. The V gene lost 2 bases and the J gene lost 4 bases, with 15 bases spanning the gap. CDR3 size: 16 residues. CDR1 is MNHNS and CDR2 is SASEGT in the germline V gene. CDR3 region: CASSETGRSSYNEQFF. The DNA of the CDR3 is TGTGCCAGCAGTGAAACGGGCCGTTCCTCGTACAATGAGCAGTTCTTC.

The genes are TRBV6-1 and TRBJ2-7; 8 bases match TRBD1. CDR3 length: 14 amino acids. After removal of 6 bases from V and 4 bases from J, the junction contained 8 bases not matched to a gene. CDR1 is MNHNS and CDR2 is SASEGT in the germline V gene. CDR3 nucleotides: TGTGCCAGCAGGGCGGGACAGGCCGCGTACGAGCAGTACTTC. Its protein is CASRAGQAAYEQYF.

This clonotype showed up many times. CDR3: CASSSNIVRTEKLFF. The CDR3 nucleotides are TGTGCCAGCAGCTCAAACATAGTTAGAACCGAAAAACTGTTTTTT. This rearrangement joins TRBV7-8 to TRBJ1-4; no reliable D call. CDR3 length: 15 residues. The germline gives CDR1 SGHVS, CDR2 FQNEAQ. Trimming took 4 bases from V and 8 from J, leaving 17 bases between them.

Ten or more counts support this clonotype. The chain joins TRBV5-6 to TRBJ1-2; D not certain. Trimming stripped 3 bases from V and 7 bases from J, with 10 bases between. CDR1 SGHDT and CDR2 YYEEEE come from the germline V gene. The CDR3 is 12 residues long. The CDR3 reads CASSSGSVGYTF. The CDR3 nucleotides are TGTGCCAGCAGCTCGGGATCTGTTGGCTACACCTTC.

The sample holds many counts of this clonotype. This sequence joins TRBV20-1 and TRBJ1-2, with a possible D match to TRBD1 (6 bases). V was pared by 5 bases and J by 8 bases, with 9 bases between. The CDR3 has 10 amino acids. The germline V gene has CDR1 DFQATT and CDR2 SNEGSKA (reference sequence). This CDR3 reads CSAGGQGYTF. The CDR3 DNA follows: TGCAGTGCTGGGGGCCAAGGCTACACCTTC.

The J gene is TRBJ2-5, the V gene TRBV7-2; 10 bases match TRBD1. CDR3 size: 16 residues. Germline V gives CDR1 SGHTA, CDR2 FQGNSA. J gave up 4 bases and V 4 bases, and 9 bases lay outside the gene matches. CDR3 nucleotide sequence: TGTGCCAGCAGCTCAAACCGGGACAGGGGACGAGAGACCCAGTACTTC. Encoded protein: CASSSNRDRGRETQYF.

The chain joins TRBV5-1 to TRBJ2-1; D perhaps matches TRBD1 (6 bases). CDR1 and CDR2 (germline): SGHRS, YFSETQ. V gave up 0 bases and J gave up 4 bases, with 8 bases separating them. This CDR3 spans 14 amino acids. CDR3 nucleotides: TGCGCCAGCAGCTTGGTTACAGGGTACAATGAGCAGTTCTTC. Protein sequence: CASSLVTGYNEQFF.

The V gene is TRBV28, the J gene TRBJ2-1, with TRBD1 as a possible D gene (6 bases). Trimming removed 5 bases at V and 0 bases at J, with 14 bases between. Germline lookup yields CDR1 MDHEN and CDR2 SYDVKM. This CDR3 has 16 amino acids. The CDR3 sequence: CASSTRGASSYNEQFF. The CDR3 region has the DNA TGTGCCAGCAGTACCAGGGGTGCAAGCTCCTACAATGAGCAGTTCTTC.

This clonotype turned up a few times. CDR3: CASSIFSGSSYNEQFF. The CDR3 bases are TGTGCCAGTAGTATTTTCTCAGGGAGCTCCTACAATGAGCAGTTCTTC. This chain uses TRBV19 with TRBJ2-1; tentatively, D is TRBD1 or TRBD2 (5 bases each). There are 16 residues in the CDR3. CDR1 LNHDA and CDR2 SQIVND come from the germline V gene (reference sequence). Trimming removed 3 bases from V and 0 bases from J, with 12 bases in between.

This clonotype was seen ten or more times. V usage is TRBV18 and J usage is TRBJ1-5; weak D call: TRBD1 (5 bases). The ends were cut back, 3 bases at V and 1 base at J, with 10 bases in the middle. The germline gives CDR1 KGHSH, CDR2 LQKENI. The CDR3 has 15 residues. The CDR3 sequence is CASSPPGRSNQPQHF. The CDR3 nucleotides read TGTGCCAGCTCACCTCCGGGACGGAGCAATCAGCCCCAGCATTTT.

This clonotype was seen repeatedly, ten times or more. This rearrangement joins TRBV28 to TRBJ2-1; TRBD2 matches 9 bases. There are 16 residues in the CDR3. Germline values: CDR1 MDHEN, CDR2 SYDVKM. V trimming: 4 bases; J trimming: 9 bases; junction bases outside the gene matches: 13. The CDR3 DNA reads TGTGCCAGCAGTTCGACGACTAGCGGTGGTGAGATTGAGCAGTTCTTC. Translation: CASSSTTSGGEIEQFF. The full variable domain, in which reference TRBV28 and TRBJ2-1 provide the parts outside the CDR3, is DVKVTQSSRYLVKRTGEKVFLECVQDMDHENMFWYRQDPGLGLRLIYFSYDVKMKEKGDIPEGYSVSREKKERFSLILESASTNQTSMYLCASSSTTSGGEIEQFFGPGTRLTVL.

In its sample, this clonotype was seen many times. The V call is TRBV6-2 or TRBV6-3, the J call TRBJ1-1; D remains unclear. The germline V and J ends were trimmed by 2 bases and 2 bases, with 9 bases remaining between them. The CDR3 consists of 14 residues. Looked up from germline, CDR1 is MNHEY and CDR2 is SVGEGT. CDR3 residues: CASSYLIPNTEAFF. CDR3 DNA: TGTGCCAGCAGTTACCTCATCCCCAACACTGAAGCTTTCTTT.

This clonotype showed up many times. The chain's CDR3 is CASSFLGAPEAFF. The CDR3 nucleotides are TGTGCCAGCAGCTTTCTGGGGGCGCCTGAAGCTTTCTTT. The V and J genes are TRBV7-9 and TRBJ1-1; maybe TRBD1 (6 bases). In germline, CDR1 is SEHNR, CDR2 FQNEAQ (reference sequence). This CDR3 spans 13 amino acids. Trimming pared 3 bases from V and 6 bases from J, leaving 11 bases between.

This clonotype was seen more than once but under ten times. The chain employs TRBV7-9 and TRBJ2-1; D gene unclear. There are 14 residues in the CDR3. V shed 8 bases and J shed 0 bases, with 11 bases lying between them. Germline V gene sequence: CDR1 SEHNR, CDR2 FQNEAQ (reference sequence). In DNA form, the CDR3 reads TGTGCCAGCGGAAGGGCGAGCTCCTACAATGAGCAGTTCTTC. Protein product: CASGRASSYNEQFF. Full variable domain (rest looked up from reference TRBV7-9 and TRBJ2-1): DTGVSQNPRHKITKRGQNVTFRCDPISEHNRLYWYRQTLGQGPEFLTYFQNEAQLEKSRLLSDRFSAERPKGSFSTLEIQRTEQGDSAMYLCASGRASSYNEQFFGPGTRLTVL.

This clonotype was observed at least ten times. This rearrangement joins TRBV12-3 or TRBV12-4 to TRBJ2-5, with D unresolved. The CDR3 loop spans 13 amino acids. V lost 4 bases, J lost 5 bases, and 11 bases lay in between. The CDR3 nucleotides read TGTGCCAGCAGTTACTGGGCCGGCGAGACCCAGTACTTC. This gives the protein CASSYWAGETQYF.

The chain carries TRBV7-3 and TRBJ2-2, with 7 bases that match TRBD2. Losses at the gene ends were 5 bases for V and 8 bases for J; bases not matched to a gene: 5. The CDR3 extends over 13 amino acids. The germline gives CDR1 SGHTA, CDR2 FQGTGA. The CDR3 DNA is TGTGCCAGCAGCCCACCGGGGGGTGGGGAGCTGTTTTTT. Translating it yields CASSPPGGGELFF.

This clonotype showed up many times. Written as DNA, the CDR3 is TGTGCCAGCAGACTTGCCTTTGGGGGCGCGGACTATGGCTACACCTTC. Translating it yields CASRLAFGGADYGYTF. The gene calls are TRBV6-1 and TRBJ1-2; D might be TRBD1 (6 bases). The CDR3 length is 16 residues. Trimming pared 6 bases from V and 3 bases from J, leaving 20 bases between. CDR1 MNHNS and CDR2 SASEGT come from the germline V gene.

CDR3 sequence: CSARGLAVLSNEQFF. CDR3 in DNA: TGCAGTGCTAGAGGACTAGCGGTTCTGTCCAATGAGCAGTTCTTC. This chain joins TRBV20-1 and TRBJ2-1; 9 nucleotides align to TRBD2. The CDR3 loop spans 15 amino acids. Trimming removed 1 base from V and 6 bases from J; junction bases left unmatched: 7. The germline V gene encodes CDR1 DFQATT and CDR2 SNEGSKA (reference sequence).